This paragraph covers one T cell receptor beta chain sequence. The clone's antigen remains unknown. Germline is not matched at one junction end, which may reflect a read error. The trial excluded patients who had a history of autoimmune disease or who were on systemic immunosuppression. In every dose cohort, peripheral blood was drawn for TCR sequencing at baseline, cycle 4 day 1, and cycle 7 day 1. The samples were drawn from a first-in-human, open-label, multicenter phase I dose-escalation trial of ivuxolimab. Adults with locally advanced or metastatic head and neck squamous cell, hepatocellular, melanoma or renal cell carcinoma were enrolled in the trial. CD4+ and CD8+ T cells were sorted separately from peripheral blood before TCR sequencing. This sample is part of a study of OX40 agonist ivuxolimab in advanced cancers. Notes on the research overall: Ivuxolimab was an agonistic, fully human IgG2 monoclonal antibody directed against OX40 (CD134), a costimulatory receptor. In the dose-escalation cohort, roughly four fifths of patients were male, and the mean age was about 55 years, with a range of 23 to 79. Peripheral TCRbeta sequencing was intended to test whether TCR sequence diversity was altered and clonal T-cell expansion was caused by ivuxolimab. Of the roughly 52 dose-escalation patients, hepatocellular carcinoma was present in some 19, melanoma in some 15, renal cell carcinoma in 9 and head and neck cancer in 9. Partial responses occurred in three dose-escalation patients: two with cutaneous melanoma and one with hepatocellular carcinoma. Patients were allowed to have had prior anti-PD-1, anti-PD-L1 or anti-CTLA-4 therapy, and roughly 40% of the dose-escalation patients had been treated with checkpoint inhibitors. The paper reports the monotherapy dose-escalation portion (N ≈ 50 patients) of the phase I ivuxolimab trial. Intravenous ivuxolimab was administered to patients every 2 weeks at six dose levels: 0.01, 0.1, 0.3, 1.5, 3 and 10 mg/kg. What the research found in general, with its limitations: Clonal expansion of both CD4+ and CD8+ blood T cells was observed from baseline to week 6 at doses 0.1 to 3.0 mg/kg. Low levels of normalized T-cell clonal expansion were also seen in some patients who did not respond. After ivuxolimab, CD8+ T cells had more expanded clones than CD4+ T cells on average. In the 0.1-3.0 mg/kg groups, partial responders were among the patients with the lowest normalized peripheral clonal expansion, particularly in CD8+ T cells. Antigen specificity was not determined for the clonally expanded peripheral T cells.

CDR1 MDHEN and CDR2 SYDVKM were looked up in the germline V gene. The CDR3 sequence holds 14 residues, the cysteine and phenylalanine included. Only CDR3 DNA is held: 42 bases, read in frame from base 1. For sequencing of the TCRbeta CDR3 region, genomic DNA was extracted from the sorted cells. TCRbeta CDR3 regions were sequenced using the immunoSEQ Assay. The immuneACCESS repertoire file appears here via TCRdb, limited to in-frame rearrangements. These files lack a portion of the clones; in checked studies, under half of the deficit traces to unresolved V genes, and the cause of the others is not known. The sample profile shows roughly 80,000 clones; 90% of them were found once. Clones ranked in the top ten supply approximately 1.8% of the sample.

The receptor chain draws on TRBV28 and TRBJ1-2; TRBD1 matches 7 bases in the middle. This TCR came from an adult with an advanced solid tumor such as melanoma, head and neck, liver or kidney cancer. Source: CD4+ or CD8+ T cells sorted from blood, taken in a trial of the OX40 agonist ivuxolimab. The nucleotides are TGTGCCAGCAGTCCTGGACAGGCAAGGTCTCTATCCTTCTTC. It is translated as CASSPGQARSLSFF.